This TCR beta chain is from a study of cytomegalovirus exposure and HLA in healthy donors. V lost 5 bases and J lost 4; bases outside the gene matches: 6. Germline CDR1 and CDR2: SGHAT and FQDESV (reference sequence). This CDR3 comprises 15 residues. The PCR used 60 Vbeta and 13 Jbeta primers. TCRdb keeps only in-frame clones here, not all; method: immunoSEQ multiplex PCR. Here the sample spans under 250,000 clones, more than 75% being singletons. Sequences were obtained from PBMCs. This TCR derives from a male donor in good health and CMV-seronegative. The chain joins TRBV11-1 to TRBJ1-1; 11 bases are a match to TRBD1. This CDR3 is CASSPLGTGGTEAFF. The DNA of the CDR3 is TGTGCCAGCAGCCCCCTGGGGACAGGGGGCACTGAAGCTTTCTTT. Full variable domain (missing parts from reference TRBV11-1 and TRBJ1-1): EAEVAQSPRYKITEKSQAVAFWCDPISGHATLYWYRQILGQGPELLVQFQDESVVDDSQLPKDRFSAERLKGVDSTLKIQPAELGDSAMYLCASSPLGTGGTEAFFGQGTRLTVV.